Below, one T cell receptor (beta chain) is given with its context. Its specificity is not known. The protocol was immunoSEQ multiplex PCR, while the TCRdb copy is restricted to in-frame clones and leaves out a portion. The table lists some 150,000 clones, 90% of them singletons. This sample was taken from a study of T cell responses to AZD1222 COVID-19 vaccine. General observations from the study: White British people made up most donors, females outnumbered males, and clonal diversity was possibly underestimated. Vaccine-associated CD4 TCRs ranged over spike, dominating at 160-218 and 743-854. Without day 14 samples, only post-peak T cell repertoires were studied. Breadth and depth of Spike-specific TCRs rose after two AZD1222 doses.

The germline V and J ends were trimmed by 4 bases and 7 bases, with 14 bases remaining between them. Germline assignment: CDR1 MRHNA and CDR2 SNTAGT. This CDR3 contains 15 residues. The chain recombines TRBV6-4 with TRBJ1-6; D is possibly TRBD1 (6 bases). Sequenced here: peripheral blood, sampled 28 days after the second AZD1222 dose. The clonotype comes from an adult who received the AZD1222 COVID-19 vaccine. The CDR3, as DNA: TGTGCCAGCAGTGTTGGGGGCGCGGGAAATTCACCCCTCCACTTT. This gives the protein CASSVGGAGNSPLHF.